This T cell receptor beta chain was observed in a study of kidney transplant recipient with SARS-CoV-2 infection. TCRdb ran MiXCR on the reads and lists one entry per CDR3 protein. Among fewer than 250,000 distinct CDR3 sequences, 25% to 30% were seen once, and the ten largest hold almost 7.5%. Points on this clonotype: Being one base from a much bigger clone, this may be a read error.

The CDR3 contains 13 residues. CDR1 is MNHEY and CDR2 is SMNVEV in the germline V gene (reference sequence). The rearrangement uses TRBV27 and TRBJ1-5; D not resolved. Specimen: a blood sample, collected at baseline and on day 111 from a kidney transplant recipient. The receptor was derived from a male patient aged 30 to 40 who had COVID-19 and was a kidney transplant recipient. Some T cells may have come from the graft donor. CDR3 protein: CAGSLNDLQPQHF. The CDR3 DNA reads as TGTGCCGGCAGTTTAAATGATCTACAGCCCCAGCATTTT.